This TCR beta chain appears in the sequencing data of a study of blood T cell repertoires in COVID-19. Assay used: immunoSEQ multiplex PCR; TCRdb lists only in-frame clones, some missing. The sample lists about 73,000 clones; 90% were seen once. The CDR3 has 15 residues. V was shortened by 10 bases and J by 1 base, with 19 bases between the two germline ends. CDR1 is MNHEY, CDR2 SVGAGI, per germline. The rearrangement uses TRBV6-5 and TRBJ1-1, with no clear D. The sample was peripheral blood. The clonotype comes from a woman under 30 with acute or convalescent COVID-19. The chain's CDR3 is CATTRGLGSNTEAFF. As DNA, the CDR3 is TGTGCCACGACCCGGGGTCTGGGGTCGAACACTGAAGCTTTCTTT.